Here is one T cell receptor (beta chain) with its context. The antigen is undetermined. The sample originates from a study of CD8 T cells in ankylosing spondylitis. Notes on the study in general: It appeared that ankylosing spondylitis blood was characterized by a TCR beta motif of several highly homologous variants.

Using its own MiXCR run on the 5' RACE reads, TCRdb lists one record per CDR3 protein. The sample has some 700,000 distinct CDR3 sequences; roughly 19% are singletons. V gave up 3 bases and J gave up 2 bases; unmatched junction bases: 7. CDR3 length equals 14 residues. The germline gives CDR1 DFQATT, CDR2 SNEGSKA (reference sequence). This chain joins TRBV20-1 and TRBJ2-7; 7 bases map to TRBD2. The clonotype was recovered from a male donor with ankylosing spondylitis. Material: blood, either unsorted or a sorted T cell fraction (not recorded which). The chain's CDR3 is CSARQLADPYEQYF. In DNA form, the CDR3 reads TGCAGTGCTAGGCAGCTAGCGGACCCCTACGAGCAGTACTTC.